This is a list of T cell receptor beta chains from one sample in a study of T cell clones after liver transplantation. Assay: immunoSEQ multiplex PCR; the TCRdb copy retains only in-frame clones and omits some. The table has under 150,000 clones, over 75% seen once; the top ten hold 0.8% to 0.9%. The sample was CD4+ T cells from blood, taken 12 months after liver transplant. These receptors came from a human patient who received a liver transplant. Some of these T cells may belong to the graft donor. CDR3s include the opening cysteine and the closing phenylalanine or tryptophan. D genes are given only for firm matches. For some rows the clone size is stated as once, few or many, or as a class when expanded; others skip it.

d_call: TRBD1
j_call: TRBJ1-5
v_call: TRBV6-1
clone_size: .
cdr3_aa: CASKLGTGDQPQHF
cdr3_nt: TGTGCCAGCAAGCTAGGGACAGGGGATCAGCCCCAGCATTTT

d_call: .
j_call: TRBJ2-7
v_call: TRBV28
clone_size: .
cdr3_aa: CASSLFAQGRGEQYF
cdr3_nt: TGTGCCAGCAGTTTATTTGCACAGGGAAGGGGCGAGCAGTACTTC

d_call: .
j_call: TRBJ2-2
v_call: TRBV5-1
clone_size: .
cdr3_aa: CASSSSGATGELFF
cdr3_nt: TGCGCCAGCAGCTCCTCAGGGGCGACCGGGGAGCTGTTTTTT

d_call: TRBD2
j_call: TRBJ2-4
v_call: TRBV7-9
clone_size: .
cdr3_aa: CASRQPRTSVAKNIQYF
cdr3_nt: TGTGCCAGCAGACAACCTCGGACTAGCGTGGCCAAAAACATTCAGTACTTC

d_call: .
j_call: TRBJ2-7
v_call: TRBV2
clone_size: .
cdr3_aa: CASRGLDYEQYF
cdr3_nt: TGTGCCAGCAGGGGTCTAGACTACGAGCAGTACTTC

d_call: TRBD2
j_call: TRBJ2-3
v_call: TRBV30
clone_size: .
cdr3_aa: CALEREIGTDTQYF
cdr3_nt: TGTGCCCTCGAGCGGGAGATTGGCACAGATACGCAGTATTTT

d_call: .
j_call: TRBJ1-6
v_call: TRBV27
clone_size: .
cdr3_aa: CASSPPPDTHNSPLHF
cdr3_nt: TGTGCCAGCAGTCCACCCCCGGACACCCATAATTCACCCCTCCACTTT

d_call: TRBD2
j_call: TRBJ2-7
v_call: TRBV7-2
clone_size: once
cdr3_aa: CASSLYVAGDPFSYEQYF
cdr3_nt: TGTGCCAGCAGCTTATACGTTGCGGGAGACCCTTTCTCCTACGAGCAGTACTTC

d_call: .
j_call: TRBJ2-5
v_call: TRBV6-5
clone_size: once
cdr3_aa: CASSPPTGKTQYF
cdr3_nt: TGTGCCAGCAGTCCCCCGACTGGGAAGACCCAGTACTTC

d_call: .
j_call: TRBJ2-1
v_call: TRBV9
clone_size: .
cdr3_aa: CASSVDGAYNEQFF
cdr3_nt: TGTGCCAGCAGCGTCGACGGGGCCTACAATGAGCAGTTCTTC

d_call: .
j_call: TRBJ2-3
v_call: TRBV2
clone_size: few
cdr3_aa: CASRGTGTTQYF
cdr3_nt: TGTGCCAGCAGGGGAACAGGAACTACGCAGTATTTT

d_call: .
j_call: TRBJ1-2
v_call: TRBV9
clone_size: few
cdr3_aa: CASSPRDNYDGYTF
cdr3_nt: TGTGCCAGCAGCCCCCGAGATAACTACGATGGCTACACCTTC

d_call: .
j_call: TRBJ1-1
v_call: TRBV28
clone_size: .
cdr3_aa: CASSLDANTEAFF
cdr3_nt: TGTGCCAGCAGTTTAGACGCCAACACTGAAGCTTTCTTT

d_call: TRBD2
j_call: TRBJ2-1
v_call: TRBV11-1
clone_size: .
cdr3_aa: CASSFASGNYNEQFF
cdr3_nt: TGTGCCAGCAGCTTCGCTAGCGGTAACTACAATGAGCAGTTCTTC

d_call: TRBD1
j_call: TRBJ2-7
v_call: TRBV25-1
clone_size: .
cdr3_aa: CASSAQGVAYEQYF
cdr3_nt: TGTGCCAGCAGTGCACAGGGGGTCGCCTACGAGCAGTACTTC

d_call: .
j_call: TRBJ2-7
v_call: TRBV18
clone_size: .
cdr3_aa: CASSRDADESHEQYF
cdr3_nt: TGTGCCAGCTCACGCGACGCCGACGAATCCCACGAGCAGTACTTC

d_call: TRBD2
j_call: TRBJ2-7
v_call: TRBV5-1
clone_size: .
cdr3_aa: CASSSNSGSVSYEQYF
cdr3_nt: TGCGCCAGCAGCTCAAATAGCGGGAGTGTTTCCTACGAGCAGTACTTC

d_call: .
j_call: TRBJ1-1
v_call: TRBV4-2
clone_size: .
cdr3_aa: CASSQDQARVTEAFF
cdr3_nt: TGTGCCAGCAGCCAAGATCAGGCACGGGTCACTGAAGCTTTCTTT

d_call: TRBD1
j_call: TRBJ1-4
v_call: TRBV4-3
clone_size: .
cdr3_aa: CASPRTGGAPGEKLFF
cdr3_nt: TGCGCCAGCCCGAGGACAGGGGGCGCCCCGGGAGAAAAACTGTTTTTT

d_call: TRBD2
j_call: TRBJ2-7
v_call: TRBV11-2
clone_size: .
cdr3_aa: CASSRGEAYEQYF
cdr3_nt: TGTGCCAGCAGCCGGGGGGAGGCCTACGAGCAGTACTTC

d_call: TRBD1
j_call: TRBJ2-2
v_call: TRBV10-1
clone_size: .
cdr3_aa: CASSPNAGGTGELFF
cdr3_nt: TGCGCCAGCAGTCCTAACGCAGGGGGCACCGGGGAGCTGTTTTTT

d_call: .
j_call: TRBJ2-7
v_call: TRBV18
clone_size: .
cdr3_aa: CASSPGNSGYEQYF
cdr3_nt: TGTGCCAGCTCACCCGGGAATTCTGGCTACGAGCAGTACTTC

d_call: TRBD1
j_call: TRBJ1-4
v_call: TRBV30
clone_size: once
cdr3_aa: CAWSPYRVRDRNEKLFF
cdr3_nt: TGTGCCTGGAGTCCTTACAGAGTCCGGGACAGAAATGAAAAACTGTTTTTT

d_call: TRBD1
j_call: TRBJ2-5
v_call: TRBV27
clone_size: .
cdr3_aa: CASGLPGTVEETQYF
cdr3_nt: TGTGCCAGCGGCCTGCCCGGGACAGTTGAAGAGACCCAGTACTTC